This is a list of T cell receptor beta chains from one sample in a study of OX40 agonist ivuxolimab in advanced cancers. The repertoire was sequenced with immunoSEQ multiplex PCR; TCRdb's copy has only in-frame clones and lacks some. Of approximately 50,000 clones in the sample, roughly 86% were seen once. The source was CD4+ or CD8+ T cells sorted from blood, collected in a trial of the OX40 agonist ivuxolimab. The receptors stem from an adult with an advanced solid tumor such as melanoma, head and neck, liver or kidney cancer. CDR3s include the opening cysteine and the closing phenylalanine or tryptophan.

v_gene	CDR3aa
TRBV4-2	CASSQTGGHRYEQYF
TRBV5-4	CASSLRDSGYEQFF
TRBV7-3	CASSLYDSEQFF
TRBV9	CASSVGTISIYEQYF
TRBV4-3	CASSQGIAGGYEQYF
TRBV19	CASKVVGTLEGGGKLFF
TRBV6-5	CASSYQAGKETQYF
TRBV5-1	CASSPLAGELGEQYF
TRBV10-3	CAIRGQGGTDTQYF
TRBV28	CASSLSSYEQYF
TRBV5-1	CASSPGRTQETQYF
TRBV20-1	CSAAPETEAFF
TRBV7-6	CASSLRDRANNEQFF
TRBV5-1	CASSLGLAGEGRYQETQYF
TRBV28	CASSGGLVRSGELFF
TRBV7-8	CASSLTFSPTQETQYF
TRBV5-1	CANSLYRGSYEQYF
TRBV7-8	CASSSRGRNTEAFF
TRBV5-4	CASSQGQNEKLFF
TRBV6-5	CASSYSGRENIQYF
TRBV6-1	CASIGHFNTEAFF
TRBV6-6	CASSYSSWAQGYTF
TRBV7-8	CASSLRRSTGELFF
TRBV19	CASRDSRGTDTQYF
TRBV7-2	CASMRDRAETQYF
TRBV6-5	CASSRRAGNQPQHF
TRBV11-1	CASSLSDEQYF
TRBV6-1	CASSGLRDRANYGYTF
TRBV19	CASSIWTDLSSGANVLTF
TRBV7-9	CASSLVQLDPSNQPQHF
TRBV6-1	CASRRGNTEAFF
TRBV7-2	CASSLVDSLQQYF
TRBV19	CASSKDRTGELFF
TRBV5-4	CASSSGQGRFTWELFF
TRBV6-1	CASSGTITEAFF
TRBV7-6	CASSPKRLAGGGDEQFF
TRBV6-5	CASRRTGAGGEQYF
TRBV19	CASSEGTVYNEQFF
TRBV19	CASSPTDSSYNEQFF
TRBV7-2	CASSLRVGGGRSETQYF
TRBV10-3	CAISESRDLNTEAFF
TRBV29-1	CSVGERDYGYTF
TRBV30	CAWSAQRGGGYSPLHF
TRBV7-2	CASSIGQTYEQYF
TRBV7-9	CASSRTDNQPQHF
TRBV21-1	CASSGRQGYEQYF
TRBV6-6	CASSYKQAGTGELFF
TRBV29-1	CSVGVAGGRSYNEQFF
TRBV5-4	CASSLSSRVSYEQYF
TRBV5-1	CASSLDGSAVYEQFF
TRBV27	CASSRGLAGNNEQFF
TRBV7-9	CASGQVDYGYTF
TRBV6-1	CASTKDSTGFYEQYF
TRBV4-2	CTSSQEFGDTEAFF
TRBV10-2	CASSEYAGIGYGYTF